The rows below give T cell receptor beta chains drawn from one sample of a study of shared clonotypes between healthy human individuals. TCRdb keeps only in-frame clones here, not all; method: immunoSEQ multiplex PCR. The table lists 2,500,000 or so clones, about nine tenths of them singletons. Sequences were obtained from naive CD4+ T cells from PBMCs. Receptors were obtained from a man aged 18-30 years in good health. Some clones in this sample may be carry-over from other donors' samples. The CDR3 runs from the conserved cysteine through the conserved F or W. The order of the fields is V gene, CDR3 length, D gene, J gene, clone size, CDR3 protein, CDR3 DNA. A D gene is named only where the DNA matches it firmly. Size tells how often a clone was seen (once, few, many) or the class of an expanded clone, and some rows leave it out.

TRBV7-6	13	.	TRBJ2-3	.	CASSLADTDTQYF	TGTGCCAGCAGCTTAGCGGACACAGATACGCAGTATTTT
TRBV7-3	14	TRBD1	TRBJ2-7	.	CASSTGQGYGEQYF	TGTGCCAGCAGCACGGGACAGGGGTATGGGGAGCAGTACTTC
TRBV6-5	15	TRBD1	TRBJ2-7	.	CASSSAGTGPYEQYF	TGTGCCAGCAGTTCAGCCGGGACAGGACCCTACGAGCAGTACTTC
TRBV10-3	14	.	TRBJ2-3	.	CAIRSADETDTQYF	TGTGCCATCAGATCGGCGGATGAGACAGATACGCAGTATTTT
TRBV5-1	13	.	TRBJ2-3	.	CASSASSTDTQYF	TGCGCCAGCAGCGCCTCTAGCACAGATACGCAGTATTTT
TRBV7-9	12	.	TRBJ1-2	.	CASSLEVRGYTF	TGTGCCAGCAGCCTAGAGGTTCGTGGCTACACCTTC
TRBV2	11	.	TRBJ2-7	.	CASSGSDEQYF	TGTGCCAGCAGTGGAAGTGACGAGCAGTACTTC
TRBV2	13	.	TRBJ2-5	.	CASSELGTETQYF	TGTGCCAGCAGTGAACTAGGCACGGAGACCCAGTACTTC
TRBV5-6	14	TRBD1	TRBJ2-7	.	CASSRGQGFYEQYF	TGTGCCAGCAGCAGGGGACAGGGGTTCTACGAGCAGTACTTC
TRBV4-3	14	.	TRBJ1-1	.	CASSQWGARTEAFF	TGCGCCAGCAGCCAATGGGGGGCGAGGACTGAAGCTTTCTTT
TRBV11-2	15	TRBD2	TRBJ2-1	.	CASSTTSGSNNEQFF	TGTGCCAGCAGCACGACTAGCGGGAGTAATAATGAGCAGTTCTTC
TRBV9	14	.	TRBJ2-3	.	CASSVGPISHTQYF	TGTGCCAGCAGCGTAGGTCCAATTTCCCATACGCAGTATTTT
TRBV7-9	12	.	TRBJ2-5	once	CASSLFQGTQYF	TGTGCCAGCAGCTTATTTCAGGGGACCCAGTACTTC
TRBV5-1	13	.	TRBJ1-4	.	CASSLGNHEKLFF	TGCGCCAGCAGCTTGGGTAATCATGAAAAACTGTTTTTT
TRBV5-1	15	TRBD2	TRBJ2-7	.	CASSQEHAGGTEQYF	TGCGCCAGCAGCCAAGAACACGCGGGAGGGACCGAGCAGTACTTC
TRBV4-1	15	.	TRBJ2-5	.	CASRIRVTAQETQYF	TGCGCCAGCAGAATCCGGGTGACTGCTCAAGAGACCCAGTACTTC
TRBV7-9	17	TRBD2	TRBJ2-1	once	CASSLPGRTSGYNEQFF	TGTGCCAGCAGCCTACCGGGAAGGACTAGCGGGTACAATGAGCAGTTCTTC
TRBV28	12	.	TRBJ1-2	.	CASSGGGLGYTF	TGTGCCAGCAGCGGGGGGGGTTTAGGGTACACCTTC
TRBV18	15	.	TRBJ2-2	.	CASSPYEGFTGELFF	TGTGCCAGCTCACCATACGAAGGGTTCACCGGGGAGCTGTTTTTT
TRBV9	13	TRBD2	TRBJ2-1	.	CASSVEAGLEQFF	TGTGCCAGCAGCGTAGAAGCGGGACTTGAGCAGTTCTTC
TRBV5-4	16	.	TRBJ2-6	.	CASSLGGGLGANVLTF	TGTGCCAGCAGCTTGGGAGGGGGGCTCGGGGCCAACGTCCTGACTTTC
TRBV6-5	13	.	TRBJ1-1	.	CASSYLVNTEAFF	TGTGCCAGCAGTTATCTGGTGAACACTGAAGCTTTCTTT
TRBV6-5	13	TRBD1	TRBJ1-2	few	CASSNRGNYGYTF	TGTGCCAGCAGTAACAGGGGTAACTATGGCTACACCTTC
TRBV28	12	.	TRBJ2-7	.	CASSSPRGEQYF	TGTGCCAGCAGTTCCCCACGTGGGGAGCAGTACTTC
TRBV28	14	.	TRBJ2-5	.	CASSLEPLRETQYF	TGTGCCAGCAGTTTAGAGCCCCTGCGGGAGACCCAGTACTTC
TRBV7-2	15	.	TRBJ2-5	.	CASSLFAGQQETQYF	TGTGCCAGCAGCTTGTTTGCGGGACAGCAAGAGACCCAGTACTTC
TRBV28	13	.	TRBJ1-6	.	CASRPAWDSPLHF	TGTGCCAGCAGGCCCGCTTGGGATTCACCCCTCCACTTT